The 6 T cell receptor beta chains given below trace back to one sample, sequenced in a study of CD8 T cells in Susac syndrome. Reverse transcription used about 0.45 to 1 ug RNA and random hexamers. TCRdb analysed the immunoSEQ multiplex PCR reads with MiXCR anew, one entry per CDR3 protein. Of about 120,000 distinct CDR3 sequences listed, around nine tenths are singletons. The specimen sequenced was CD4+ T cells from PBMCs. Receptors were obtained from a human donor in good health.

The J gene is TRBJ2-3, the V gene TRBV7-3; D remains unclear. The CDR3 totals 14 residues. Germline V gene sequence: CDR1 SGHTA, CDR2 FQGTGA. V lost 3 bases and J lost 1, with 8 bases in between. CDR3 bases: TGTGCCAGCAGCTTTTCCCTGGGCACAGATACGCAGTATTTT. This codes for CASSFSLGTDTQYF.

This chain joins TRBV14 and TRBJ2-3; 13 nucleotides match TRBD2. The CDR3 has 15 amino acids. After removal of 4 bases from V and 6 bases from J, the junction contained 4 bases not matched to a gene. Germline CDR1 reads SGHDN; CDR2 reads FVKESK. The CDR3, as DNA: TGTGCCAGCAGCCCAGGACTAGCGGGAGTGGATACGCAGTATTTT. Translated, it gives CASSPGLAGVDTQYF.

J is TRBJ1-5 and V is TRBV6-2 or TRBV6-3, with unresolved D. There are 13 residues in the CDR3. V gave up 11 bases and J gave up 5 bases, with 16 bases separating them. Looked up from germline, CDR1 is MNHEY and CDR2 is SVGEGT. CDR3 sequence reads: CAAKGDFDQPQHF. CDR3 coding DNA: TGTGCCGCAAAGGGCGACTTCGATCAGCCCCAGCATTTT.

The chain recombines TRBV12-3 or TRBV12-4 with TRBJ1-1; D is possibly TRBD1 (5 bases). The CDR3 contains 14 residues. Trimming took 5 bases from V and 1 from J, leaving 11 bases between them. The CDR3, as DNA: TGTGCCAGCAGTGCACGGGGGGAGAACACTGAAGCTTTCTTT. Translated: CASSARGENTEAFF.

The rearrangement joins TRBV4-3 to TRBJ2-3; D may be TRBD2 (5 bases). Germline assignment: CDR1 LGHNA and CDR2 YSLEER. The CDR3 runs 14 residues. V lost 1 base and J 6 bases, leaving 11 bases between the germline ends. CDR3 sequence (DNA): TGCGCCAGCAGCCAAGGGGAGCCTCCGGATACGCAGTATTTT. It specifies CASSQGEPPDTQYF.

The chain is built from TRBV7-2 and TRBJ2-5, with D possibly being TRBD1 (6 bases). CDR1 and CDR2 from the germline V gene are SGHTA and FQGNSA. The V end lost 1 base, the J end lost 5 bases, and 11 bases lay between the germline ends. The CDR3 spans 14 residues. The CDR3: CASSLDAGAETQYF. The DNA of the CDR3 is TGTGCCAGCAGCTTAGACGCAGGGGCTGAGACCCAGTACTTC. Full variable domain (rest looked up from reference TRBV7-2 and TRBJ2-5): GAGVSQSPSNKVTEKGKDVELRCDPISGHTALYWYRQSLGQGLEFLIYFQGNSAPDKSGLPSDRFSAERTGGSVSTLTIQRTQQEDSAVYLCASSLDAGAETQYFGPGTRLLVL.